This TCR beta chain was captured by sequencing in a study of shared clonotypes between healthy human individuals. Study outcomes and limitations: The rarefaction results pointed to incomplete sorted-subset sequencing despite large depth.

Germline loops: CDR1 MNHNY, CDR2 SVGAGI (reference sequence). The CDR3 is made up of 14 amino acids. V was clipped by 8 bases and J by 0 bases, with 12 bases between them. Healthy HIV-negative adults without recent acute infections or vaccinations served as donors. Produced via immunoSEQ multiplex PCR; TCRdb's table is partial and in-frame only. The sample lists around 2.5 million clones; approximately 93% were seen once. A note on this clone: The antigen remains undetermined.

The V gene is TRBV6-6, the J gene TRBJ2-3; possible D gene TRBD1, 5 bases. Sequenced material: naive CD4+ T cells from PBMCs. Subset defined: CD45RA+ positively selected. The sequence was collected from a young man in good health. Some clones in this sample may be carry-over from other donors' samples. CDR3 coding DNA: TGTGCCAGCTCAGACAGTTCTAGCACAGATACGCAGTATTTT. This translates into CASSDSSSTDTQYF.